This T cell receptor beta chain came from a study of blood T cell repertoires in COVID-19. Study background: Both acute and convalescent COVID-19 samples were obtained from the United States, Italy and Spain. PBMCs, B-cell-depleted T cells, or T cells were the source of the cDNA or gDNA that made up the material.

Original processing methods: Counts of nucleated cells, estimated from reference gene primer amplification, were obtained. Profiling relied on immunoSEQ multiplex PCR, and the TCRdb table lists in-frame clones only, not all of them. That table supplies the V and J calls and clone size; D and trimming were determined from the DNA. The table includes over 250,000 clones, about 88% detected once. The CDR3 spans 16 residues. Germline V CDR1 and CDR2: LNHDA, SQIVND (reference sequence). V lost 5 bases to trimming and J lost 0 bases, with 17 bases between them. This clonotype was sampled from a man aged 55 to 70 who had recovered from COVID-19. The sequencing sample was made of peripheral blood. V usage is TRBV19 and J usage is TRBJ2-7, with D possibly being TRBD2 (6 bases). The DNA of the CDR3 is TGTGCCAGTAGTTCGAATCCGGGACTCCTCTCCTACGAGCAGTACTTC. It specifies CASSSNPGLLSYEQYF.